The subject of this entry is one T cell receptor beta chain. What it binds is unknown. This CDR3 is 13 amino acids long. With 4 bases removed from V and 0 bases from J, the gap between germline ends came to 6 bases. Germline V gives CDR1 MDHEN, CDR2 SYDVKM. This entry belongs to a study of cytomegalovirus exposure and HLA in healthy donors. Study-level background: Of several hundred genotyped donors, around 84% clustered with self-reported Caucasian donors.

Overall study findings and caveats: Looking again later, the authors saw that most CMV-associated TCR beta chains seemed HLA-restricted. Most TCR sequences were seen very rarely across donors, but some public TCRs occurred in many.

With 60 Vbeta and 13 Jbeta primers, the PCR was carried out. Authors' methods: Among the unique TCR beta chains that a later analysis counted, about 85 million in all, 10 million to 14 million were shared. Using immunoSEQ multiplex PCR, the repertoire was profiled, and TCRdb retains in-frame clones only, with some absent. Clonal size and the V and J genes are those of that table, whereas D and trimming came from the DNA. The data contain about 200,000 clones, 82% of them seen just once; the ten biggest clones take up around 6%. What was sequenced was PBMCs. The V gene is TRBV28, the J gene TRBJ1-1, with D tentatively TRBD1 (5 bases). This clonotype was sampled from a woman aged 50 to 60 in good health and CMV-seropositive. The CDR3 coding sequence is TGTGCCAGCAGTTCACAGGTGAACACTGAAGCTTTCTTT. Its translation is CASSSQVNTEAFF. The full variable domain, rest sourced from reference TRBV28 and TRBJ1-1, is DVKVTQSSRYLVKRTGEKVFLECVQDMDHENMFWYRQDPGLGLRLIYFSYDVKMKEKGDIPEGYSVSREKKERFSLILESASTNQTSMYLCASSSQVNTEAFFGQGTRLTVV.